This passage covers 27 T cell receptor beta chains from one sample sequenced in a study of blood T cell repertoires in COVID-19. Generated by immunoSEQ multiplex PCR, the TCRdb table keeps only in-frame clones and is missing some. The data contain roughly 300,000 clones, 65% to 90% of them singletons. Sequenced input: peripheral blood. These receptors were obtained from a human donor in a cohort sampled during active COVID-19.

The chain employs TRBV19 and TRBJ2-7, with 10 bases lining up with TRBD2. The CDR3 totals 14 residues. Germline CDR1 LNHDA, CDR2 SQIVND (reference sequence). Trimming removed 5 bases from V and 2 bases from J; junction bases left unmatched: 3. The CDR3 DNA reads TGTGCCAGTAGTGTACTAGCGGGACCCTACGAGCAGTACTTC. Encoded protein: CASSVLAGPYEQYF.

The chain combines TRBV18 with TRBJ2-5; D gene ambiguous. The germline V gene has CDR1 KGHSH and CDR2 LQKENI. Trimming cost V 3 bases and J 1 base, with 3 bases left between them. The CDR3 covers 12 residues. CDR3 sequence reads: CASSPIQETQYF. The CDR3 DNA reads as TGTGCCAGCTCACCCATCCAAGAGACCCAGTACTTC. Full variable domain (missing parts from reference TRBV18 and TRBJ2-5): NAGVMQNPRHLVRRRGQEARLRCSPMKGHSHVYWYRQLPEEGLKFMVYLQKENIIDESGMPKERFSAEFPKEGPSILRIQQVVRGDSAAYFCASSPIQETQYFGPGTRLLVL.

The chain employs TRBV29-1 and TRBJ1-1, with 8 positions matching TRBD1. Germline CDR1 is SQVTM and CDR2 is ANQGSEA. After removal of 8 bases from V and 3 bases from J, the junction contained 5 bases not matched to a gene. CDR3 length: 12 residues. DNA of the CDR3: TGCAGCAATGGACAGGGTGACACTGAAGCTTTCTTT. It encodes CSNGQGDTEAFF.

The gene calls are TRBV30 and TRBJ2-3; 7 bases match TRBD2. Trimming removed 4 bases from V and 4 bases from J; junction bases left unmatched: 2. Germline V CDR1 and CDR2: GTSNPN, SVGIG (reference sequence). The CDR3 totals 12 residues. This CDR3 is CAWNSGADTQYF. Here the CDR3 DNA reads TGTGCCTGGAACAGCGGGGCAGATACGCAGTATTTT.

This chain uses TRBV5-4 with TRBJ2-5, with a tentative D call TRBD1 (6 bases). From germline, CDR1 is SGHNT and CDR2 YYREEE (reference sequence). Trimming took off 2 bases at V and 3 bases at J, with 8 bases between the two ends. This CDR3 is 13 amino acids long. CDR3 nucleotides: TGTGCCAGCAGCTTACGGACAGAAGAGACCCAGTACTTC. Protein sequence: CASSLRTEETQYF.

This CDR3 reads CASSPGAEETQYF. CDR3 nucleotides: TGTGCCAGCTCACCAGGGGCGGAAGAGACCCAGTACTTC. The J gene is TRBJ2-5, the V gene TRBV18, with D perhaps TRBD1 (5 bases). V gave up 2 bases and J gave up 3 bases, with 7 bases separating them. The CDR3 is made up of 13 amino acids. CDR1 is KGHSH and CDR2 is LQKENI in the germline V gene.

The chain uses TRBV27 and TRBJ1-1; D is possibly TRBD1 (6 bases). There are 14 residues in the CDR3. Per the germline V gene, CDR1 is MNHEY and CDR2 is SMNVEV (reference sequence). The germline V and J ends were trimmed by 5 bases and 5 bases, with 15 bases remaining between them. CDR3: CASSHLQGGTEAFF. CDR3 DNA: TGTGCCAGCAGTCACCTACAGGGAGGGACTGAAGCTTTCTTT.

The CDR3 DNA reads TGCGCCAGCAGCTTGGGACCACAGGGGTCGGGAGAAAAACTGTTTTTT. Residues: CASSLGPQGSGEKLFF. The rearrangement uses TRBV5-1 and TRBJ1-4; the match to TRBD1 covers 7 bases. The CDR3 runs to 16 residues. The V gene end was trimmed by 0 bases and the J gene end by 8 bases; junction bases not matched to a gene: 10. Germline V CDR1 and CDR2: SGHRS, YFSETQ.

The gene calls are TRBV3-1 (or the pseudogene TRBV3-2) and TRBJ1-1; 11 bases map to TRBD1. The germline gives CDR1 LGHDT, CDR2 YNNKEL (reference sequence). CDR3 length equals 14 residues. V gave up 4 bases and J gave up 5 bases; unmatched junction bases: 3. CDR3 DNA: TGTGCCAGCAGCCTTAGGGACAGGGGGACTGAAGCTTTCTTT. Amino acid sequence: CASSLRDRGTEAFF.

J is TRBJ1-6 and V is TRBV18; D is undetermined. The CDR3 spans 14 residues. Germline CDR1 reads KGHSH; CDR2 reads LQKENI. V lost 3 bases, J lost 10 bases, and 13 bases lay in between. This chain's CDR3 is CASSPEARGSPLHF. The CDR3, as DNA: TGTGCCAGCTCACCCGAAGCCCGAGGATCACCCCTCCACTTT.

This rearrangement joins TRBV5-6 to TRBJ1-1; possibly TRBD1 for D (6 bases). The germline CDR1 and CDR2 sequences are SGHDT and YYEEEE. The CDR3 runs to 13 residues. Trimming pared 3 bases from V and 6 bases from J, leaving 12 bases between. CDR3 amino acids: CASSYQGRAEAFF. DNA of the CDR3: TGTGCCAGCAGCTATCAGGGGAGGGCTGAAGCTTTCTTT.

The V and J genes are TRBV4-2 and TRBJ2-7; 8 bases line up with TRBD1. Germline CDR1 reads LGHNA; CDR2 reads YNFKEQ. Trimming took 4 bases from V and 4 from J; bases not matched to a gene: 9. The CDR3 is made up of 15 amino acids. DNA for the CDR3: TGTGCCAGCAGCCTCCTGGACAGGGCGAAGTACGAGCAGTACTTC. This codes for CASSLLDRAKYEQYF.

This clone was seen just once. V is TRBV7-2 and J is TRBJ2-5; D is possibly TRBD2 (6 bases). With 5 bases removed from V and 7 bases from J, the gap between germline ends came to 14 bases. This CDR3 comprises 13 residues. Germline CDR1 reads SGHTA; CDR2 reads FQGNSA. The DNA of the CDR3 is TGTGCCAGCAGCACGGGACTTTCGGGGACCCAGTACTTC. Translating gives CASSTGLSGTQYF.

V and J are TRBV7-9 and TRBJ2-7; 7 bases are shared with TRBD1. The CDR3 runs to 15 residues. Germline V gene sequence: CDR1 SEHNR, CDR2 FQNEAQ (reference sequence). The V gene end was trimmed by 4 bases and the J gene end by 2 bases; junction bases not matched to a gene: 8. The CDR3 nucleotides read TGTGCCAGCAGCTACGGGGACAGTAGAACCTACGAGCAGTACTTC. Translated, it gives CASSYGDSRTYEQYF.

The chain couples TRBV28 to TRBJ2-7, with a tentative D call TRBD1 (6 bases). V lost 6 bases and J lost 0, with 9 bases in between. CDR3 size: 13 residues. The germline V gene encodes CDR1 MDHEN and CDR2 SYDVKM. The CDR3 DNA is TGTGCCAGCAGGCTGGACAGCTCCTACGAGCAGTACTTC. Its protein product is CASRLDSSYEQYF. Combining the CDR3 with reference TRBV28 and TRBJ2-7 gives the whole variable domain DVKVTQSSRYLVKRTGEKVFLECVQDMDHENMFWYRQDPGLGLRLIYFSYDVKMKEKGDIPEGYSVSREKKERFSLILESASTNQTSMYLCASRLDSSYEQYFGPGTRLTVT.

The chain carries TRBV7-9 and TRBJ2-1; no reliable D call. CDR1 SEHNR and CDR2 FQNEAQ come from the germline V gene (reference sequence). CDR3 length: 13 residues. V lost 4 bases and J lost 9, with 13 bases in between. CDR3 nucleotides: TGTGCCAGCAGCTACCCATCGAGCGTTGAGCAGTTCTTC. This gives the protein CASSYPSSVEQFF.

Concerning this clone itself: Other DNA variants within this sample encode the same CDR3. V gene TRBV5-1 combines with J gene TRBJ2-5; D gene uncertain. V was clipped by 3 bases and J by 2 bases, with 2 bases between them. The CDR3 is 11 amino acids. Germline CDR1 reads SGHRS; CDR2 reads YFSETQ. CDR3 residues: CASSSQETQYF. CDR3 coding DNA: TGCGCCAGCAGCTCGCAAGAGACCCAGTACTTC.

The rearrangement uses TRBV5-1 and TRBJ2-7; 11 bases map to TRBD2. Germline V lookup: CDR1 SGHRS, CDR2 YFSETQ. CDR3 length: 15 residues. The V and J ends lost 0 bases and 2 bases, in that order; junction bases with no gene match: 1. The CDR3 nucleotides read TGCGCCAGCAGCTTGGGGACTAGCGGGCCCTACGAGCAGTACTTC. This codes for CASSLGTSGPYEQYF.

This clone showed up just a few times. The rearrangement joins TRBV19 to TRBJ1-6; no reliable D call. CDR1 is LNHDA and CDR2 is SQIVND in the germline V gene (reference sequence). The CDR3 has 15 residues. Trimming took off 3 bases at V and 8 bases at J, with 14 bases between the two ends. The CDR3 nucleotides are TGTGCCAGTAGTATCTTTTCGGGTGAAGATTCACCCCTCCACTTT. This gives the protein CASSIFSGEDSPLHF.

V is TRBV5-1 and J is TRBJ2-1; D perhaps matches TRBD1 (5 bases). Germline CDR1 is SGHRS and CDR2 is YFSETQ. The CDR3 sequence is 14 residues long. With 3 bases removed from V and 7 bases from J, the gap between germline ends came to 14 bases. CDR3 DNA: TGCGCCAGCAGCTCTAGTCGGTCAGGGAATGAGCAGTTCTTC. Translating gives CASSSSRSGNEQFF. The full variable domain, with the rest looked up from reference TRBV5-1 and TRBJ2-1, is KAGVTQTPRYLIKTRGQQVTLSCSPISGHRSVSWYQQTPGQGLQFLFEYFSETQRNKGNFPGRFSGRQFSNSRSEMNVSTLELGDSALYLCASSSSRSGNEQFFGPGTRLTVL.

The CDR3 region has the DNA TGCGCCAGCAGCATCCGGACTAGCGTAGATGAGCAGTTCTTC. Its translation: CASSIRTSVDEQFF. V usage is TRBV5-1 and J usage is TRBJ2-1, with TRBD2 matching 9 bases. The ends lost 4 bases at V and 8 bases at J; junction bases unmatched: 7. CDR1 SGHRS and CDR2 YFSETQ come from the germline V gene. The CDR3 consists of 14 residues.

This chain joins TRBV5-4 and TRBJ2-3, with a tentative D call TRBD2 (6 bases). This CDR3 contains 13 residues. Trimming removed 7 bases at V and 2 bases at J, with 11 bases between. Germline CDR1 SGHNT, CDR2 YYREEE (reference sequence). CDR3 DNA sequence: TGTGCCAGCGGGGACTCGTACACAGATACGCAGTATTTT. It codes for CASGDSYTDTQYF.

V and J are TRBV24-1 and TRBJ1-1; D unresolved. Trimming took 3 bases from V and 3 from J, leaving 7 bases between them. CDR3 length: 13 residues. CDR1 and CDR2 from the germline V gene are KGHDR and SFDVKD. DNA of the CDR3: TGTGCCACCAGTGATCAGCGCTACACTGAAGCTTTCTTT. As protein: CATSDQRYTEAFF.

The rearrangement uses TRBV7-2 and TRBJ2-1, with 11 bases aligning to TRBD2. The germline gives CDR1 SGHTA, CDR2 FQGNSA. The CDR3 sequence is 15 residues long. V lost 5 bases to trimming and J lost 9 bases; unmatched junction nucleotides: 9. This CDR3 is CASSALAGGPGEQFF. The CDR3 DNA follows: TGTGCCAGCAGCGCCCTAGCGGGAGGCCCTGGTGAGCAGTTCTTC.

V is TRBV11-3 and J is TRBJ2-2; a weak D match, TRBD2 (6 bases). Germline CDR1 and CDR2: SGHNT and YENEEA. The V end lost 5 bases, the J end lost 6 bases, and 16 bases lay between the germline ends. The CDR3 spans 15 residues. CDR3 nucleotide sequence: TGTGCCAGCAGCCAGACCGGGAGTCTACCCGGGGAGCTGTTTTTT. Translating it yields CASSQTGSLPGELFF. The whole variable domain, filled in from reference TRBV11-3 and TRBJ2-2, reads EAGVVQSPRYKIIEKKQPVAFWCNPISGHNTLYWYLQNLGQGPELLIRYENEEAVDDSQLPKDRFSAERLKGVDSTLKIQPAELGDSAVYLCASSQTGSLPGELFFGEGSRLTVL.

The V gene is TRBV6-5, the J gene TRBJ2-7, with 11 bases that match TRBD1. The J segment lost 3 bases and the V segment lost 8 bases, leaving 9 bases of the junction unmatched. The CDR3 is 15 residues long. CDR1 and CDR2 (germline): MNHEY, SVGAGI. In DNA, the CDR3 is TGTGCCAGCGAAAAACCGGGGACAGGGGGCTACGAGCAGTACTTC. Translated, it gives CASEKPGTGGYEQYF.

This chain joins TRBV6-2 or TRBV6-3 and TRBJ2-7; possibly TRBD2 for D (6 bases). V shed 6 bases and J shed 4 bases, with 19 bases lying between them. CDR1 and CDR2 (germline): MNHEY, SVGEGT. The CDR3 has 15 residues. In nucleotides, the CDR3 is TGTGCCAGCAGCCAATTCCCTCGCGGAGGGTACGAGCAGTACTTC. It specifies CASSQFPRGGYEQYF.